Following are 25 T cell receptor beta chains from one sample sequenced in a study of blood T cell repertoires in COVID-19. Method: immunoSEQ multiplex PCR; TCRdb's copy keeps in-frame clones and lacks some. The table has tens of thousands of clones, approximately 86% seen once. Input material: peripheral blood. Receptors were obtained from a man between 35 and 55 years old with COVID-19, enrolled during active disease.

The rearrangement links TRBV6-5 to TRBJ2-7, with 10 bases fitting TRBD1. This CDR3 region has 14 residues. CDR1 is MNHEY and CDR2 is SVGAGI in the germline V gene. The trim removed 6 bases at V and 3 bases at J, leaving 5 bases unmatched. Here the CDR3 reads CASRYGQGVYEQYF. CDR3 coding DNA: TGTGCCAGCAGATACGGACAGGGGGTCTACGAGCAGTACTTC.

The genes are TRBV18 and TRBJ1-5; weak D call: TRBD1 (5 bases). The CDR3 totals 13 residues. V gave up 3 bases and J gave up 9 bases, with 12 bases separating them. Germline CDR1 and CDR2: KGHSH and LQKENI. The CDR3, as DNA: TGTGCCAGCTCACCCGAGGGGACTCTGCCCCAGCATTTT. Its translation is CASSPEGTLPQHF.

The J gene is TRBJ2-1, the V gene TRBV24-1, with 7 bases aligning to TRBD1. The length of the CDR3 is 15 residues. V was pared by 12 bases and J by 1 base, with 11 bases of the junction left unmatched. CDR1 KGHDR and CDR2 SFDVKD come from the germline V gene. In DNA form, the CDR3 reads TGTGCCTGGAGAGGACAGGCGTTTTCCTACAATGAGCAGTTCTTC. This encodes CAWRGQAFSYNEQFF.

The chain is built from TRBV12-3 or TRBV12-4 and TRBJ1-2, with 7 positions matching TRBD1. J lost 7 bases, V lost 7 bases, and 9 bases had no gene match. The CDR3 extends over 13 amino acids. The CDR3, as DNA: TGTGCCAGCAATTCACAGGGGCTCGGTGGCTACACCTTC. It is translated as CASNSQGLGGYTF.

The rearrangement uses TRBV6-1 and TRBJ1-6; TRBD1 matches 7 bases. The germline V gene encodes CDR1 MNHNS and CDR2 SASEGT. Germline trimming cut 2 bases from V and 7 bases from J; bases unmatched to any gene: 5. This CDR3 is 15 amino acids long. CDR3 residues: CASSEQGGVNSPLHF. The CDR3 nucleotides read TGTGCCAGCAGTGAACAGGGGGGAGTGAATTCACCCCTCCACTTT.

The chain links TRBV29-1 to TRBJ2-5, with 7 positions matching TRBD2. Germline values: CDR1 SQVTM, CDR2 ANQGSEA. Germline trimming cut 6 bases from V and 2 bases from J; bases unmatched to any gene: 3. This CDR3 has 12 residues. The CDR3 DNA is TGCAGCGTCCTAGCGGCTCAAGAGACCCAGTACTTC. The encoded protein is CSVLAAQETQYF.

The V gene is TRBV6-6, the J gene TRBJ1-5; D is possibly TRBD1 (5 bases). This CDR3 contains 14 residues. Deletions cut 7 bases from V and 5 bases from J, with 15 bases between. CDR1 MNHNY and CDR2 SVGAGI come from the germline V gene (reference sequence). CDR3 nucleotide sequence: TGTGCCAGCACCGAACGGAGGGGAGATCAGCCCCAGCATTTT. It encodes CASTERRGDQPQHF.

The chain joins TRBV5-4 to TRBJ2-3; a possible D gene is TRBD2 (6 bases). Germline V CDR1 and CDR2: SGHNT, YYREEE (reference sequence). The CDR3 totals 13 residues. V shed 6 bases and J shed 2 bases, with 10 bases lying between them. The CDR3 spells CASTREATDTQYF. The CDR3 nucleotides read TGTGCCAGCACCAGGGAGGCCACAGATACGCAGTATTTT.

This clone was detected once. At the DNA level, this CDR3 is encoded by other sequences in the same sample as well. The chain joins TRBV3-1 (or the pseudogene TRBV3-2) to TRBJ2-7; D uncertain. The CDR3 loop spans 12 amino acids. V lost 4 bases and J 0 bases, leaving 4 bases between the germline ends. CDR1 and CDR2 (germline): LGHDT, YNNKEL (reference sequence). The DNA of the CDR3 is TGTGCCAGCAGCCTCCTCTCCTACGAGCAGTACTTC. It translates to CASSLLSYEQYF.

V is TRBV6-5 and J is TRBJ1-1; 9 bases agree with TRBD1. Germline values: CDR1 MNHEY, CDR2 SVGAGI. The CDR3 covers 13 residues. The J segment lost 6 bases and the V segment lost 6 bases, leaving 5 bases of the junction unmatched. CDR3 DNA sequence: TGTGCCAGCAGACAGGGGGCAGGTCCTGAAGCTTTCTTT. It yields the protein CASRQGAGPEAFF.

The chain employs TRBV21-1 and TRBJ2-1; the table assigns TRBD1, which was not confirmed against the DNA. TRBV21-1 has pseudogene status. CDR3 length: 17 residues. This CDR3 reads CASSKVLGQGPYNEQFF. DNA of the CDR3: TGTGCCAGCAGCAAAGTCCTTGGACAGGGTCCCTACAATGAGCAGTTCTTC.

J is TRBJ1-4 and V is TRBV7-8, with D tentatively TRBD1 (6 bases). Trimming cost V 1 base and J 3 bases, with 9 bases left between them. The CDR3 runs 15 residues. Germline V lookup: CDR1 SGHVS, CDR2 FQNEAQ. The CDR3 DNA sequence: TGTGCCAGCAGCTTAGGGACAGCATCTAATGAAAAACTGTTTTTT. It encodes CASSLGTASNEKLFF.

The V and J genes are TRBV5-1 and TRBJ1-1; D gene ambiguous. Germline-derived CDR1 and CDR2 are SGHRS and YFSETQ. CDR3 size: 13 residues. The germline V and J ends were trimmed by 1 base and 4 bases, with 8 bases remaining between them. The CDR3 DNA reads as TGCGCCAGCAGCTTGACTGGGCTCACTGAAGCTTTCTTT. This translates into CASSLTGLTEAFF.

CDR3 sequence: CAISDPRTTGGATDTQYF. DNA of the CDR3: TGTGCCATCAGTGATCCCCGAACCACAGGGGGGGCGACAGATACGCAGTATTTT. The chain couples TRBV10-3 to TRBJ2-3; the D gene is possibly TRBD1 (8 bases). Trimming removed 3 bases from V and 3 bases from J, with 22 bases in between. Germline assignment: CDR1 ENHRY and CDR2 SYGVKD. The CDR3 loop spans 18 amino acids.

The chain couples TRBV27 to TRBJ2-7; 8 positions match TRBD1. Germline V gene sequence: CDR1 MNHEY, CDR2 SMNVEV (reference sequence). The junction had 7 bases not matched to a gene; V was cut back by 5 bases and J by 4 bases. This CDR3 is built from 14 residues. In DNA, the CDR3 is TGTGCCAGCAGTCCTCCGGGACAGGATTACGAGCAGTACTTC. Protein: CASSPPGQDYEQYF.

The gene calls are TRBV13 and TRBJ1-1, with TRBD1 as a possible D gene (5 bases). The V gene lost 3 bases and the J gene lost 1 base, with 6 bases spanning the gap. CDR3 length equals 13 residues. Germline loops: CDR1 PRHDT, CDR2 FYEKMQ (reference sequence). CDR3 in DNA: TGTGCCAGCAGCTTCACAGGGAACACTGAAGCTTTCTTT. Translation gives CASSFTGNTEAFF.

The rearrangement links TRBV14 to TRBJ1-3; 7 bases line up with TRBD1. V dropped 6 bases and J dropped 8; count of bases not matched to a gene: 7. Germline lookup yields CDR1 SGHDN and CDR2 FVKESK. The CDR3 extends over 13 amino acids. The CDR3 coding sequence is TGTGCCAGCAGTCGTAACAGGGGTTACACCATATATTTT. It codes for CASSRNRGYTIYF.

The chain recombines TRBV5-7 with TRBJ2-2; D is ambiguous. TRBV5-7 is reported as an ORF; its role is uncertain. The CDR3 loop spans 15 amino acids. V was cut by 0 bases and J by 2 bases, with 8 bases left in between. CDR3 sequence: CASSLARYNTGELFF. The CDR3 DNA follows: TGTGCCAGCAGCTTGGCTCGCTACAACACCGGGGAGCTGTTTTTT.

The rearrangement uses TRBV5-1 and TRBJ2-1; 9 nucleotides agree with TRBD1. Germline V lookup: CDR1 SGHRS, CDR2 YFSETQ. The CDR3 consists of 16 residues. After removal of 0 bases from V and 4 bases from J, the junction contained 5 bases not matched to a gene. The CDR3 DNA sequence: TGCGCCAGCAGCTTGGACCCGGGACAGGGATACAATGAGCAGTTCTTC. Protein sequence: CASSLDPGQGYNEQFF. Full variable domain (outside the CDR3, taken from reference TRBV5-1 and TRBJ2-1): KAGVTQTPRYLIKTRGQQVTLSCSPISGHRSVSWYQQTPGQGLQFLFEYFSETQRNKGNFPGRFSGRQFSNSRSEMNVSTLELGDSALYLCASSLDPGQGYNEQFFGPGTRLTVL.

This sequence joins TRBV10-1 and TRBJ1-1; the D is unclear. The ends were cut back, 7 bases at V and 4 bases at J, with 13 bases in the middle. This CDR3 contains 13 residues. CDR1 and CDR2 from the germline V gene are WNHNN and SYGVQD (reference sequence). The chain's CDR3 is CASKTDQRTEAFF. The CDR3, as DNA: TGCGCCAGCAAGACTGACCAACGCACTGAAGCTTTCTTT.

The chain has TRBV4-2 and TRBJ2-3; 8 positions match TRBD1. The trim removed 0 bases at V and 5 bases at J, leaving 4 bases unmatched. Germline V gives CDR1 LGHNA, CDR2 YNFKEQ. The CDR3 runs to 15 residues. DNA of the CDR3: TGTGCCAGCAGCCAAGACAGACAGGGGATAGATACGCAGTATTTT. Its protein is CASSQDRQGIDTQYF.

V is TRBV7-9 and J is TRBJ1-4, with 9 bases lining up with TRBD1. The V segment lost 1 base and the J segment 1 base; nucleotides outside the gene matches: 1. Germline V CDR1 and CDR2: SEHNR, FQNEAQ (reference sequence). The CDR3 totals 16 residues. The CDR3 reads CASSLGTGETNEKLFF. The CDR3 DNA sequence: TGTGCCAGCAGCTTAGGGACAGGGGAAACTAATGAAAAACTGTTTTTT.

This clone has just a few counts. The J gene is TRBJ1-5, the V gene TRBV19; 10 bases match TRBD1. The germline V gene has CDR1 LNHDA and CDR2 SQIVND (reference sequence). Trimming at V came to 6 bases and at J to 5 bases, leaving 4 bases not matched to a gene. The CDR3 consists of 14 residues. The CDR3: CASRPGTGDQPQHF. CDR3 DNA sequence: TGTGCCAGTAGGCCAGGGACAGGGGATCAGCCCCAGCATTTT.

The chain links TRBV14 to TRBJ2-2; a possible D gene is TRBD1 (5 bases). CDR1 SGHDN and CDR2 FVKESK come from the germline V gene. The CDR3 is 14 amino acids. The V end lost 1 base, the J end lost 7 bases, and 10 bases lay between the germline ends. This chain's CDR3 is CASSQAGIDGELFF. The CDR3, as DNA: TGTGCCAGCAGCCAAGCAGGGATTGACGGGGAGCTGTTTTTT.

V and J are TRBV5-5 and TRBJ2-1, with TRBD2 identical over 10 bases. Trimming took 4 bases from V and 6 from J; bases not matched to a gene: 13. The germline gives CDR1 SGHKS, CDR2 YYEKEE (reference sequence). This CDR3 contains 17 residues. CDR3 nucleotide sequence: TGTGCCAGCAGCCGGGGACTGATTAGCGGGGGGCCCAATGAGCAGTTCTTC. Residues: CASSRGLISGGPNEQFF.